One sample yielded the 9 T cell receptor beta chains listed below, sequenced in a study of OX40 agonist ivuxolimab in advanced cancers. The data were produced by immunoSEQ multiplex PCR, yet TCRdb's version contains in-frame clones alone and is incomplete. The data show 70,000 to 90,000 clones, 80% to 90% seen once. The sequences come from CD4+ or CD8+ T cells sorted from blood, collected in a trial of the OX40 agonist ivuxolimab. All receptors come from an adult with an advanced solid tumor such as melanoma, head and neck, liver or kidney cancer.

The V gene is TRBV2, the J gene TRBJ2-7; TRBD2 matches 13 bases. J was trimmed by 5 bases and V by 4 bases; bases with no gene match: 8. CDR1 and CDR2 from the germline V gene are SNHLY and FYNNEI. The CDR3 spans 16 residues. CDR3 in DNA: TGTGCCAGCAGTGCCCTACTAGCGGGAGGGCCCCACGAGCAGTACTTC. As protein: CASSALLAGGPHEQYF.

The V call is TRBV6-6, the J call TRBJ1-2; TRBD1 is a possible D gene (6 bases). CDR3 length: 13 amino acids. The V gene lost 6 bases and the J gene lost 7 bases, with 15 bases spanning the gap. In germline, CDR1 is MNHNY, CDR2 SVGAGI (reference sequence). The CDR3 region has the DNA TGTGCCAGCAGCGTCACAGGGATCGGTGGCTACACCTTC. This encodes CASSVTGIGGYTF.

This chain connects TRBV19 to TRBJ1-5; no reliable D call. Germline loops: CDR1 LNHDA, CDR2 SQIVND (reference sequence). The CDR3 has 15 residues. The V end was cut by 4 bases, the J end by 2 bases, with 12 bases between. This chain's CDR3 is CASSKREIRNQPQHF. In DNA, the CDR3 is TGTGCCAGTAGTAAGCGGGAGATACGCAATCAGCCCCAGCATTTT.

The V gene is TRBV5-4, the J gene TRBJ2-3, with D tentatively TRBD1 (6 bases). The CDR3 is 16 amino acids. Germline V lookup: CDR1 SGHNT, CDR2 YYREEE (reference sequence). Trimming cost V 4 bases and J 6 bases, with 21 bases left between them. The DNA for the CDR3 is TGTGCCAGCAGCCACGAGGGGCAGGGGCGATTCGATACGCAGTATTTT. Translated: CASSHEGQGRFDTQYF.

CDR3 sequence (DNA): TGTGCCAGCAGCTTAGGGGCTAGCGGGAGGGGAAGTGAGCAGTTCTTC. Its translation: CASSLGASGRGSEQFF. V and J are TRBV11-3 and TRBJ2-1, with 12 bases lining up with TRBD2. The CDR3 consists of 16 residues. CDR1 and CDR2 (germline): SGHNT, YENEEA. V lost 1 base and J lost 9; bases outside the gene matches: 7.

This rearrangement joins TRBV6-5 to TRBJ2-1, with unresolved D. The CDR3 is 13 amino acids. The germline V and J ends were trimmed by 2 bases and 12 bases, with 14 bases remaining between them. In germline, CDR1 is MNHEY, CDR2 SVGAGI. CDR3 sequence: CASSYQRQMGQFF. For the CDR3, the DNA is TGTGCCAGCAGTTACCAAAGGCAGATGGGGCAGTTCTTC.

The chain uses TRBV15 and TRBJ1-3; the D is unclear. The CDR3 sequence is 15 residues long. Trimming took 0 bases from V and 0 from J, leaving 6 bases between them. Germline-derived CDR1 and CDR2 are LNHNV and YYDKDF (reference sequence). The CDR3 region is CATSRDWSSGNTIYF. The CDR3 nucleotides read TGTGCCACCAGCAGAGATTGGAGCTCTGGAAACACCATATATTTT.

With regard to this clone: Within the sample, other DNA sequences also encode this same CDR3. The chain uses TRBV2 and TRBJ2-7, with D unclear. Germline V gene sequence: CDR1 SNHLY, CDR2 FYNNEI. V lost 4 bases, J lost 2 bases, and 3 bases lay in between. The CDR3 totals 11 residues. CDR3 residues: CASSVTYEQYF. Here the CDR3 DNA reads TGTGCCAGCAGTGTCACCTACGAGCAGTACTTC.

This clone was seen only a few times. The chain employs TRBV18 and TRBJ1-6; D may be TRBD1 (6 bases). The CDR3 totals 13 residues. Germline lookup yields CDR1 KGHSH and CDR2 LQKENI. Trimming took off 5 bases at V and 8 bases at J, with 10 bases between the two ends. For the CDR3, the DNA is TGTGCCAGCTCATTTAACAGGGATTCACCCCTCCACTTT. It translates to CASSFNRDSPLHF. Full variable domain (outside the CDR3, taken from reference TRBV18 and TRBJ1-6): NAGVMQNPRHLVRRRGQEARLRCSPMKGHSHVYWYRQLPEEGLKFMVYLQKENIIDESGMPKERFSAEFPKEGPSILRIQQVVRGDSAAYFCASSFNRDSPLHFGNGTRLTVT.